The 25 T cell receptor beta chains listed next were all sequenced from one sample in a study of shared clonotypes between healthy human individuals. Sequenced by immunoSEQ multiplex PCR; TCRdb stores in-frame clones only, minus some. The sample includes about 1.5 million clones, more than 95% of them seen just once. Input material: naive CD4+ T cells sorted from blood. The sample's subset: CD45RA+ positively selected. The receptors were gathered from a man aged 25 to 40 in good health.

The rearrangement uses TRBV9 and TRBJ2-7, with TRBD2 as a possible D gene (6 bases). The CDR3 covers 16 residues. In germline, CDR1 is SGDLS, CDR2 YYNGEE. Trimming left V 0 bases short and J 4 bases short, with 17 bases between. The CDR3 spells CASSVDPSALKYEQYF. In DNA form, the CDR3 reads TGTGCCAGCAGCGTAGACCCTAGCGCGTTAAAGTACGAGCAGTACTTC.

The J gene is TRBJ1-2, the V gene TRBV27, with D unresolved. CDR1 is MNHEY, CDR2 SMNVEV, per germline (reference sequence). V lost 2 bases and J 0 bases, leaving 10 bases between the germline ends. CDR3 length: 15 amino acids. This chain's CDR3 is CASSLRGVPNYGYTF. In DNA form, the CDR3 reads TGTGCCAGCAGTTTACGCGGCGTCCCTAACTATGGCTACACCTTC.

The V and J genes are TRBV5-1 and TRBJ2-3; D is unresolved. The germline V and J ends were trimmed by 0 bases and 0 bases, with 8 bases remaining between them. The CDR3 has 15 residues. CDR1 is SGHRS, CDR2 YFSETQ, per germline. Here the CDR3 reads CASSLEWSSTDTQYF. Here the CDR3 DNA reads TGCGCCAGCAGCTTGGAGTGGTCTAGCACAGATACGCAGTATTTT.

The V and J genes are TRBV6-1 and TRBJ2-7; the match to TRBD1 covers 11 bases. V shed 2 bases and J 5 bases; nucleotides not matched to a gene: 5. The CDR3 extends over 15 amino acids. CDR1 MNHNS and CDR2 SASEGT come from the germline V gene. In nucleotides, the CDR3 is TGTGCCAGCAGTGAAATGGGGACAGGGGGAAACGAGCAGTACTTC. Protein sequence: CASSEMGTGGNEQYF.

This clone was recorded only once. Other DNA sequences in this specimen translate into the identical CDR3. The chain employs TRBV5-1 and TRBJ2-7, with 7 positions matching TRBD2. V shed 2 bases, J shed 2 bases, and the junction held 4 bases outside the gene matches. Germline assignment: CDR1 SGHRS and CDR2 YFSETQ. CDR3 size: 14 residues. The CDR3 reads CASSFTGGPYEQYF. CDR3 DNA: TGCGCCAGCAGCTTTACGGGAGGCCCCTACGAGCAGTACTTC.

The chain uses TRBV13 and TRBJ1-1, with D possibly being TRBD1 (5 bases). This CDR3 is built from 17 residues. V lost 8 bases, J lost 3 bases, and 25 bases lay in between. CDR1 and CDR2 from the germline V gene are PRHDT and FYEKMQ (reference sequence). The CDR3 reads CASGLGGLLAKDTEAFF. CDR3 coding DNA: TGTGCCAGCGGCCTGGGGGGGTTATTAGCCAAGGACACTGAAGCTTTCTTT.

The chain couples TRBV12-5 to TRBJ1-1; D is perhaps TRBD1 (5 bases). V was trimmed by 6 bases and J by 7 bases, leaving 12 bases between them. CDR1 and CDR2 from the germline V gene are LGHNT and FRNRAP. The CDR3 runs 12 residues. The CDR3 nucleotides read TGTGCTAGTGGCCCCCAGGGTCATGAAGCTTTCTTT. Translation: CASGPQGHEAFF.

The gene calls are TRBV7-6 and TRBJ1-2; 7 bases map to TRBD1. V shed 5 bases and J 4 bases; nucleotides not matched to a gene: 4. This CDR3 has 13 residues. Germline V gene sequence: CDR1 SGHVS, CDR2 FNYEAQ. In DNA, the CDR3 is TGTGCCAGCAGCCCAGGGGGGGCCTATGGCTACACCTTC. Protein product: CASSPGGAYGYTF.

V usage is TRBV28 and J usage is TRBJ2-7, with 8 bases that match TRBD2. V dropped 5 bases and J dropped 1; count of bases not matched to a gene: 10. The germline V gene encodes CDR1 MDHEN and CDR2 SYDVKM. This CDR3 comprises 16 residues. The CDR3 sequence is CASSETSGGFSYEQYF. The CDR3 DNA reads TGTGCCAGCAGTGAAACTAGCGGTGGGTTTTCCTACGAGCAGTACTTC.

The rearrangement links TRBV29-1 to TRBJ2-7; TRBD2 might be the D (5 bases). The CDR3 loop spans 11 amino acids. Germline V gene data show CDR1 as SQVTM and CDR2 as ANQGSEA. Trimming took 6 bases from V and 7 from J, leaving 13 bases between them. Written as DNA, the CDR3 is TGCAGCGTCAACCTAGCTGATGAGCAGTACTTC. Translating gives CSVNLADEQYF.

Concerning this clone itself: Different DNA sequences within this sample yield the same CDR3. The chain links TRBV9 to TRBJ2-1, with 8 bases identical to TRBD1. The V gene's germline CDR1 is SGDLS and CDR2 YYNGEE. V gave up 3 bases and J gave up 1 base; unmatched junction bases: 3. The CDR3 runs 15 residues. For the CDR3, the DNA is TGTGCCAGCAGCGCTACAGGGGGTTCCTACAATGAGCAGTTCTTC. Translated: CASSATGGSYNEQFF.

This clone was counted once. The chain employs TRBV6-1 and TRBJ2-7, with 10 bases fitting TRBD2. CDR3 length: 14 amino acids. Trimming cost V 7 bases and J 7 bases; bases outside gene matches: 10. Germline assignment: CDR1 MNHNS and CDR2 SASEGT. As DNA, the CDR3 is TGTGCCAGCAAAGATGGACTAGCGGCTAAAGAGCAGTACTTC. Residues: CASKDGLAAKEQYF.

The chain has TRBV6-1 and TRBJ2-7; TRBD1 is a possible D gene (6 bases). The CDR3 is 14 residues long. Per the germline V gene, CDR1 is MNHNS and CDR2 is SASEGT. V lost 2 bases and J lost 2, with 10 bases in between. CDR3 amino acids: CASSEKQGTYEQYF. DNA for the CDR3: TGTGCCAGCAGTGAAAAACAGGGCACCTACGAGCAGTACTTC.

V is TRBV6-5 and J is TRBJ1-5; a weak D match, TRBD1 (6 bases). Trimming removed 2 bases from V and 6 bases from J, with 8 bases in between. CDR3 length equals 13 residues. Germline CDR1 reads MNHEY; CDR2 reads SVGAGI. This CDR3 is CASSYDRSQPQHF. DNA of the CDR3: TGTGCCAGCAGTTACGACAGGAGTCAGCCCCAGCATTTT.

This clone was detected once. The chain is built from TRBV9 and TRBJ2-2; D may be TRBD2 (5 bases). The CDR3 spans 17 residues. Germline V lookup: CDR1 SGDLS, CDR2 YYNGEE. The V end lost 4 bases, the J end lost 5 bases, and 21 bases lay between the germline ends. CDR3 sequence (DNA): TGTGCCAGCAGCACCCAGAGGGTCCCTGTTTATACCGGGGAGCTGTTTTTT. Translating it yields CASSTQRVPVYTGELFF. The entire variable domain, with the rest obtained from reference TRBV9 and TRBJ2-2, is as follows: DSGVTQTPKHLITATGQRVTLRCSPRSGDLSVYWYQQSLDQGLQFLIQYYNGEERAKGNILERFSAQQFPDLHSELNLSSLELGDSALYFCASSTQRVPVYTGELFFGEGSRLTVL.

Only one count was recorded for this clone. Other DNA sequences in the same sample also yield this CDR3. The CDR3 sequence: CASSYSLDTQYF. The CDR3 nucleotides are TGTGCCAGCAGTTATTCCCTGGATACGCAGTATTTT. The chain employs TRBV6-6 and TRBJ2-3; D is unresolved. Trimming took 3 bases from V and 6 from J, leaving 7 bases between them. In germline, CDR1 is MNHNY, CDR2 SVGAGI (reference sequence). The CDR3 sequence is 12 residues long.

The chain links TRBV5-1 to TRBJ2-1, with 9 bases that match TRBD2. CDR3 size: 16 residues. V lost 4 bases to trimming and J lost 6 bases; unmatched junction nucleotides: 11. Germline V gene sequence: CDR1 SGHRS, CDR2 YFSETQ. CDR3 coding DNA: TGCGCCAGCAGCGGACCCTCGGGACTAGCTTCCAATGAGCAGTTCTTC. This sequence encodes CASSGPSGLASNEQFF. Full variable domain (missing parts from reference TRBV5-1 and TRBJ2-1): KAGVTQTPRYLIKTRGQQVTLSCSPISGHRSVSWYQQTPGQGLQFLFEYFSETQRNKGNFPGRFSGRQFSNSRSEMNVSTLELGDSALYLCASSGPSGLASNEQFFGPGTRLTVL.

The gene calls are TRBV7-2 and TRBJ2-3; D gene uncertain. The CDR3 spans 12 residues. CDR1 and CDR2 (germline): SGHTA, FQGNSA. The V end lost 2 bases, the J end lost 6 bases, and 6 bases lay between the germline ends. The CDR3: CASSLPSDTQYF. The CDR3 nucleotides read TGTGCCAGCAGCTTACCATCCGATACGCAGTATTTT.

As DNA, the CDR3 is TGTGCCAGCAGCTTAGGAGGGGGACAGGGCACTGAAGCTTTCTTT. Encoded protein: CASSLGGGQGTEAFF. This chain uses TRBV7-6 with TRBJ1-1; 9 positions agree with TRBD1. Trimming cost V 1 base and J 4 bases; bases outside gene matches: 4. CDR3 length: 15 residues. From germline, CDR1 is SGHVS and CDR2 FNYEAQ.

The chain is built from TRBV19 and TRBJ1-1, with TRBD1 as a possible D gene (6 bases). The CDR3 runs to 16 residues. Germline lookup yields CDR1 LNHDA and CDR2 SQIVND (reference sequence). V lost 6 bases to trimming and J lost 6 bases, with 23 bases between them. CDR3: CASSSRGATRISEAFF. In DNA, the CDR3 is TGTGCCAGTAGCAGCCGGGGGGCTACAAGGATCTCTGAAGCTTTCTTT.

In its sample, this clone was seen once. The CDR3 nucleotides read TGTGCCAGCAGGGGAGGACAGGGGGCGTCCCGGGCTGGAAACACCATATATTTT. This sequence encodes CASRGGQGASRAGNTIYF. The chain is built from TRBV28 and TRBJ1-3; 11 bases are shared with TRBD1. The CDR3 is made up of 18 amino acids. Trimming removed 6 bases from V and 2 bases from J; junction bases left unmatched: 12. From germline, CDR1 is MDHEN and CDR2 SYDVKM.

The rearrangement uses TRBV5-7 and TRBJ2-5, with 8 bases matching TRBD1. TRBV5-7 is annotated as an ORF whose role is uncertain. After removal of 5 bases from V and 5 bases from J, the junction contained 17 bases not matched to a gene. CDR3 length equals 17 residues. The CDR3: CASSCAGTGKLCETQYF. Here the CDR3 DNA reads TGTGCCAGCAGTTGTGCCGGGACAGGAAAGCTTTGTGAGACCCAGTACTTC.

J is TRBJ2-5 and V is TRBV11-3, with D maybe TRBD2 (5 bases). This CDR3 is built from 13 residues. Trimming removed 3 bases at V and 5 bases at J, with 10 bases between. The germline V gene encodes CDR1 SGHNT and CDR2 YENEEA. The CDR3: CASSFTGIETQYF. The CDR3 bases are TGTGCCAGCAGCTTTACCGGGATTGAGACCCAGTACTTC.

The rearrangement uses TRBV9 and TRBJ2-3; TRBD1 is a possible D gene (6 bases). This CDR3 comprises 15 residues. The germline V gene has CDR1 SGDLS and CDR2 YYNGEE. V lost 4 bases and J lost 5, with 17 bases in between. The CDR3 DNA is TGTGCCAGCAGCTACAGGGAATCGACCGGAGATACGCAGTATTTT. This translates into CASSYRESTGDTQYF.

This clone was detected only once. This chain connects TRBV6-1 to TRBJ2-7; maybe TRBD1 (5 bases). Germline V gives CDR1 MNHNS, CDR2 SASEGT. The CDR3 runs to 12 residues. V lost 5 bases and J lost 7, with 12 bases in between. The CDR3 coding sequence is TGTGCCAGCAGTCAGACGCGACAGGAGCAGTACTTC. Its protein is CASSQTRQEQYF.